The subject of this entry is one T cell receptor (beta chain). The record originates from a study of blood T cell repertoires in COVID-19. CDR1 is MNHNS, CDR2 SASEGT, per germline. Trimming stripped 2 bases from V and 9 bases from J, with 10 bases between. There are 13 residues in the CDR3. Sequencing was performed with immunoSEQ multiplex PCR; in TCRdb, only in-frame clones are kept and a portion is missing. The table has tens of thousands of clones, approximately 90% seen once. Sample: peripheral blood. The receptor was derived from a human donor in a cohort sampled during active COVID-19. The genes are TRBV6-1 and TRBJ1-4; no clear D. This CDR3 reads CASSERSGQKLFF. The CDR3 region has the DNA TGTGCCAGCAGTGAACGTAGCGGACAAAAACTGTTTTTT.